This paragraph covers one T cell receptor (beta chain) sequence. The antigen is undetermined. This sample was taken from a study of OX40 agonist ivuxolimab in advanced cancers. About the study: Two cutaneous melanoma patients and one hepatocellular carcinoma patient, three in all, had partial responses. Regarding the study as a whole: There was clonal expansion of CD4+ and CD8+ blood T cells by week 6 at 0.1 to 3.0 mg/kg.

Profiling relied on immunoSEQ multiplex PCR, and the TCRdb table lists in-frame clones only, not all of them. The sample lists fewer than 100,000 clones, under 90% occurring once. Patients had blood sampled at baseline and again on cycle 4 day 1 and cycle 7 day 1. The sequencing used CD4+ or CD8+ T cells sorted from blood, collected in a trial of the OX40 agonist ivuxolimab. The sequence was obtained from an adult with an advanced solid tumor such as melanoma, head and neck, liver or kidney cancer.

For the CDR3, the DNA is TGCAGCGTTCTAGCGGGGGGCCAAGAGACCCAGTACTTC. Protein product: CSVLAGGQETQYF. The V gene is TRBV29-1, the J gene TRBJ2-5; 11 bases line up with TRBD2. The V gene's germline CDR1 is SQVTM and CDR2 ANQGSEA. The CDR3 contains 13 residues. V was clipped by 5 bases and J by 1 base; unmatched bases: 0.